These 32 T cell receptor beta chains originate from one sample sequenced in a study of shared clonotypes between healthy human individuals. Sequenced by immunoSEQ multiplex PCR; TCRdb stores in-frame clones only, minus some. The table lists approximately 2.3 million clones, over 90% of them singletons. Input material: naive CD4+ T cells from PBMCs. The subset denotes: CD45RA+ positively selected. These receptors originate from a man between 18 and 29 years old in good health. Some clones in this sample may be carry-over from other donors' samples.

The CDR3 DNA reads as TGTGCCAGTAGTATTAACGGGAGATCAGATACGCAGTATTTT. Translation gives CASSINGRSDTQYF. V and J are TRBV19 and TRBJ2-3; D is possibly TRBD2 (6 bases). The CDR3 is 14 amino acids. CDR1 and CDR2 from the germline V gene are LNHDA and SQIVND (reference sequence). V lost 3 bases and J lost 4, with 11 bases in between.

The chain employs TRBV28 and TRBJ2-7; a possible D gene is TRBD1 (6 bases). The CDR3 is made up of 14 amino acids. V was pared by 6 bases and J by 6 bases, with 18 bases between. CDR1 MDHEN and CDR2 SYDVKM come from the germline V gene. The CDR3 protein is CASRLTGHNSEQYF. In DNA, the CDR3 is TGTGCCAGCAGACTGACAGGTCATAACTCCGAGCAGTACTTC.

The V and J genes are TRBV19 and TRBJ2-3, with a tentative D call TRBD2 (5 bases). Germline values: CDR1 LNHDA, CDR2 SQIVND (reference sequence). Trimming cost V 8 bases and J 8 bases, with 20 bases left between them. The CDR3 runs to 14 residues. In nucleotides, the CDR3 is TGTGCCAGTCTAGACAATTCAATTCGGGGTACGCAGTATTTT. It specifies CASLDNSIRGTQYF.

This chain uses TRBV6-1 with TRBJ1-1; D gene unclear. Trimming shortened V by 7 bases and J by 1 base, and 13 bases separated the two germline ends. Germline V gene data show CDR1 as MNHNS and CDR2 as SASEGT. The CDR3 has 14 amino acids. The chain's CDR3 is CASTERGTNTEAFF. Written as DNA, the CDR3 is TGTGCCAGCACGGAGCGGGGAACGAACACTGAAGCTTTCTTT.

The chain couples TRBV7-3 to TRBJ2-7, with 7 bases lining up with TRBD2. The CDR3 runs 15 residues. Looked up from germline, CDR1 is SGHTA and CDR2 is FQGTGA. V gave up 5 bases and J gave up 0 bases; unmatched junction bases: 7. In DNA form, the CDR3 reads TGTGCCAGCAGCAGGACCGGGGGGAGCTCCTACGAGCAGTACTTC. Translating it yields CASSRTGGSSYEQYF.

The chain employs TRBV5-1 and TRBJ2-7; D possibly corresponds to TRBD1 (6 bases). The CDR3 consists of 14 residues. Between the trimmed V and J ends, which lost 0 bases and 4 bases, there was a span of 11 bases. Per the germline V gene, CDR1 is SGHRS and CDR2 is YFSETQ. CDR3 region: CASSLAGDRYEQYF. In DNA form, the CDR3 reads TGCGCCAGCAGCTTGGCAGGGGATAGGTACGAGCAGTACTTC.

The chain carries TRBV2 and TRBJ2-6; D is unresolved. The CDR3 is 16 residues long. Germline CDR1 is SNHLY and CDR2 is FYNNEI. Trimming removed 7 bases at V and 1 base at J, with 14 bases between. CDR3 sequence: CASTVERQSGANVLTF. As DNA, the CDR3 is TGTGCCAGCACTGTCGAACGCCAATCTGGGGCCAACGTCCTGACTTTC.

The chain employs TRBV9 and TRBJ1-3, with 9 bases identical to TRBD1. There are 18 residues in the CDR3. Trimming removed 2 bases from V and 0 bases from J; junction bases left unmatched: 9. Germline-derived CDR1 and CDR2 are SGDLS and YYNGEE. The CDR3 DNA follows: TGTGCCAGCAGCGTCGGGACAGGGAATACTAACTCTGGAAACACCATATATTTT. Its translation is CASSVGTGNTNSGNTIYF.

The chain uses TRBV5-4 and TRBJ2-3; D remains unclear. V was trimmed by 0 bases and J by 1 base, leaving 12 bases between them. The germline gives CDR1 SGHNT, CDR2 YYREEE (reference sequence). CDR3 size: 16 residues. The DNA for the CDR3 is TGTGCCAGCAGCTTGGTCATCGGCCTGGGCACAGATACGCAGTATTTT. Its translation is CASSLVIGLGTDTQYF.

This chain uses TRBV6-5 with TRBJ1-6; no clear D. The CDR3 is 13 residues long. Trimming removed 5 bases at V and 10 bases at J, with 12 bases between. Germline values: CDR1 MNHEY, CDR2 SVGAGI. The CDR3 coding sequence is TGTGCCAGCAGTACGGAGCGGGGATCACCCCTCCACTTT. This translates into CASSTERGSPLHF.

Points on this clone: Distinct nucleotide sequences in the sample also encode this CDR3. The chain has TRBV28 and TRBJ1-5; 7 bases match TRBD1. CDR1 and CDR2 from the germline V gene are MDHEN and SYDVKM. The junction had 4 bases not matched to a gene; V was cut back by 3 bases and J by 2 bases. This CDR3 contains 15 residues. CDR3 residues: CASSLEGARNQPQHF. The CDR3 region has the DNA TGTGCCAGCAGTTTGGAGGGGGCGCGCAATCAGCCCCAGCATTTT.

With regard to this clone: One base away lies a much larger clone, so this may be a sequencing read error. Additional DNA sequences in this sample encode the identical CDR3. V usage is TRBV6-5 and J usage is TRBJ2-1; 14 positions agree with TRBD2. Germline lookup yields CDR1 MNHEY and CDR2 SVGAGI. The CDR3 sequence is 15 residues long. The V and J ends lost 6 bases and 4 bases, in that order; junction bases with no gene match: 2. In DNA form, the CDR3 reads TGTGCCAGCAGCAGACTAGCGGGAGGGTACAATGAGCAGTTCTTC. This translates into CASSRLAGGYNEQFF.

V and J are TRBV28 and TRBJ2-7; D uncertain. V was trimmed by 5 bases and J by 3 bases, leaving 14 bases between them. This CDR3 region has 14 residues. Looked up from germline, CDR1 is MDHEN and CDR2 is SYDVKM. The CDR3 sequence is CASSPAGPNYEQYF. The CDR3 DNA reads as TGTGCCAGCAGTCCCGCCGGACCGAACTACGAGCAGTACTTC.

This sequence joins TRBV7-9 and TRBJ2-1; possibly TRBD2 for D (6 bases). The CDR3 has 15 amino acids. The germline gives CDR1 SEHNR, CDR2 FQNEAQ (reference sequence). V was shortened by 5 bases and J by 5 bases, with 16 bases between the two germline ends. The CDR3 loop reads CASSPGRTLDNEQFF. In DNA form, the CDR3 reads TGTGCCAGCAGCCCCGGGAGAACTCTTGACAATGAGCAGTTCTTC.

This rearrangement joins TRBV28 to TRBJ1-1; maybe TRBD1 (5 bases). Per germline, CDR1 MDHEN and CDR2 SYDVKM. The V gene lost 3 bases and the J gene lost 3 bases, with 17 bases spanning the gap. The CDR3 loop spans 16 amino acids. The CDR3 DNA reads as TGTGCCAGCAGTTTGATCCGATTCTGGGGGGACACTGAAGCTTTCTTT. Residues: CASSLIRFWGDTEAFF.

This chain connects TRBV15 to TRBJ2-5; 7 nucleotides match TRBD2. Trimming cost V 1 base and J 2 bases; bases outside gene matches: 7. From germline, CDR1 is LNHNV and CDR2 YYDKDF (reference sequence). The CDR3 is 16 residues long. This chain's CDR3 is CATSRVSVGGQETQYF. In DNA, the CDR3 is TGTGCCACCAGCAGAGTCTCCGTCGGGGGGCAAGAGACCCAGTACTTC.

V is TRBV5-8 and J is TRBJ2-3; D is undetermined. The length of the CDR3 is 14 residues. The germline V gene has CDR1 SGHTS and CDR2 YDEGEE. The V gene lost 4 bases and the J gene lost 3 bases, with 12 bases spanning the gap. CDR3 amino acids: CASSLTAPTDTQYF. As DNA, the CDR3 is TGTGCCAGCAGCCTGACCGCGCCGACAGATACGCAGTATTTT.

CDR3 bases: TGTGCCAGCAGCCAAGATCGCCACAACGAGCAGTACTTC. This gives the protein CASSQDRHNEQYF. The chain recombines TRBV14 with TRBJ2-7; D gene uncertain. Germline V gives CDR1 SGHDN, CDR2 FVKESK. The V end was cut by 0 bases, the J end by 5 bases, with 8 bases between. This CDR3 region has 13 residues. The variable domain in full, with the rest retrieved from reference TRBV14 and TRBJ2-7, is EAGVTQFPSHSVIEKGQTVTLRCDPISGHDNLYWYRRVMGKEIKFLLHFVKESKQDESGMPNNRFLAERTGGTYSTLKVQPAELEDSGVYFCASSQDRHNEQYFGPGTRLTVT.

V is TRBV10-3 and J is TRBJ1-2; 10 bases agree with TRBD1. The CDR3 extends over 20 amino acids. Germline V gene data show CDR1 as ENHRY and CDR2 as SYGVKD. Losses at the gene ends were 9 bases for V and 3 bases for J; bases not matched to a gene: 25. The CDR3 DNA reads TGTGCCATTGGACCGGGACAGGGGCCCACGGACTTGGTGGGGGACTATGGCTACACCTTC. Protein sequence: CAIGPGQGPTDLVGDYGYTF.

This sequence joins TRBV2 and TRBJ2-5, with a tentative D call TRBD2 (6 bases). Germline CDR1 SNHLY, CDR2 FYNNEI. This CDR3 has 14 residues. The germline V and J ends were trimmed by 3 bases and 4 bases, with 12 bases remaining between them. Here the CDR3 reads CASSDEWRGETQYF. CDR3 coding DNA: TGTGCCAGCAGTGATGAGTGGAGGGGAGAGACCCAGTACTTC. Based on the CDR3 plus reference TRBV2 and TRBJ2-5, the full variable domain is EPEVTQTPSHQVTQMGQEVILRCVPISNHLYFYWYRQILGQKVEFLVSFYNNEISEKSEIFDDQFSVERPDGSNFTLKIRSTKLEDSAMYFCASSDEWRGETQYFGPGTRLLVL.

The chain is built from TRBV10-3 and TRBJ2-1, with 13 bases lining up with TRBD2. J lost 7 bases, V lost 4 bases, and 7 bases had no gene match. Germline V gene data show CDR1 as ENHRY and CDR2 as SYGVKD. The length of the CDR3 is 16 residues. CDR3 in amino acids: CAISGGGTSGNNEQFF. The CDR3 nucleotides are TGTGCCATCAGTGGGGGAGGGACTAGCGGGAATAATGAGCAGTTCTTC.

DNA for the CDR3: TGTGCCAGCACCTCAACTGAATCCGGGTTTAGAGGCTACACCTTC. Amino acids: CASTSTESGFRGYTF. The chain employs TRBV28 and TRBJ1-2; D remains unclear. Between the trimmed V and J ends, which lost 7 bases and 8 bases, there was a span of 23 bases. This CDR3 region has 15 residues. The germline V gene has CDR1 MDHEN and CDR2 SYDVKM.

The gene calls are TRBV6-5 and TRBJ2-7, with 8 bases identical to TRBD1. The junction had 10 bases not matched to a gene; V was cut back by 5 bases and J by 4 bases. Germline V gene lookup returns CDR1 MNHEY and CDR2 SVGAGI. This CDR3 region has 15 residues. The CDR3 sequence: CASSNTGGRFYEQYF. The CDR3 coding sequence is TGTGCCAGCAGTAACACAGGGGGACGATTTTACGAGCAGTACTTC.

This chain links TRBV28 with TRBJ2-1; 11 bases match TRBD2. CDR1 and CDR2 (germline): MDHEN, SYDVKM. The CDR3 extends over 18 amino acids. V shed 7 bases, J shed 0 bases, and the junction held 11 bases outside the gene matches. The chain's CDR3 is CASTPSGRPRGSYNEQFF. DNA of the CDR3: TGTGCCAGCACCCCTAGCGGGAGGCCGAGGGGCTCCTACAATGAGCAGTTCTTC. Combining the CDR3 with reference TRBV28 and TRBJ2-1 gives the whole variable domain DVKVTQSSRYLVKRTGEKVFLECVQDMDHENMFWYRQDPGLGLRLIYFSYDVKMKEKGDIPEGYSVSREKKERFSLILESASTNQTSMYLCASTPSGRPRGSYNEQFFGPGTRLTVL.

The genes are TRBV7-3 and TRBJ2-3; no clear D. Germline V CDR1 and CDR2: SGHTA, FQGTGA. With 5 bases removed from V and 2 bases from J, the gap between germline ends came to 14 bases. This CDR3 region has 15 residues. This CDR3 reads CASSPKLGHTDTQYF. DNA of the CDR3: TGTGCCAGCAGCCCGAAGTTGGGCCACACAGATACGCAGTATTTT.

V gene TRBV28 combines with J gene TRBJ2-7; D not certain. From germline, CDR1 is MDHEN and CDR2 SYDVKM. This CDR3 has 15 amino acids. V gave up 5 bases and J gave up 1 base, with 15 bases separating them. The CDR3 is CASSTWAGRSYEQYF. The CDR3 bases are TGTGCCAGCAGTACCTGGGCAGGCCGGTCCTACGAGCAGTACTTC.

There are a few counts of this clone. V gene TRBV19 combines with J gene TRBJ1-2; D perhaps matches TRBD1 (5 bases). CDR1 LNHDA and CDR2 SQIVND come from the germline V gene (reference sequence). The V gene lost 6 bases and the J gene lost 2 bases, with 10 bases spanning the gap. The CDR3 runs 13 residues. CDR3 amino acids: CASSVKGNYGYTF. Written as DNA, the CDR3 is TGTGCCAGTAGCGTCAAGGGGAACTATGGCTACACCTTC.

CDR3 protein: CASSLLADTEAFF. CDR3 nucleotides: TGTGCCAGCAGTTTGCTCGCCGACACTGAAGCTTTCTTT. The chain combines TRBV28 with TRBJ1-1; D is unclear. Trimming removed 3 bases at V and 3 bases at J, with 8 bases between. The germline CDR1 and CDR2 sequences are MDHEN and SYDVKM. CDR3 length equals 13 residues.

The CDR3 loop is CASSIHDRSSGNTIYF. In nucleotides, the CDR3 is TGTGCCAGTAGTATCCACGACAGGAGCTCTGGAAACACCATATATTTT. This chain joins TRBV19 and TRBJ1-3; D is possibly TRBD1 (6 bases). Germline V gives CDR1 LNHDA, CDR2 SQIVND (reference sequence). V dropped 3 bases and J dropped 0 bases, with 12 bases sitting between them. The CDR3 sequence is 16 residues long.

The chain combines TRBV25-1 with TRBJ2-6, with unresolved D. This CDR3 is 15 amino acids long. Germline loops: CDR1 MGHDK, CDR2 SYGVNS. The V end was cut by 3 bases, the J end by 0 bases, with 6 bases between. For the CDR3, the DNA is TGTGCCAGCAGTGACCCCCGCTCTGGGGCCAACGTCCTGACTTTC. It is translated as CASSDPRSGANVLTF.

The chain joins TRBV29-1 to TRBJ1-2; D gene ambiguous. With 7 bases removed from V and 4 bases from J, the gap between germline ends came to 16 bases. Germline V lookup: CDR1 SQVTM, CDR2 ANQGSEA. CDR3 length: 13 amino acids. CDR3 region: CSASTPLPYGYTF. The CDR3 region has the DNA TGCAGCGCCTCGACCCCTTTACCCTATGGCTACACCTTC.

The chain combines TRBV6-5 with TRBJ2-5; a weak D match, TRBD2 (6 bases). The closer fit of TRBJ2-7 to the DNA end suggests the J call may be wrong. Germline V gives CDR1 MNHEY, CDR2 SVGAGI. The CDR3 is 13 amino acids. CDR3 region: CASSYLRGGEQYF. Here the CDR3 DNA reads TGTGCCAGCAGTTACTTGCGGGGTGGCGAGCAGTACTTC.